This T cell receptor beta chain was identified in a study of control samples from healthy donors and cancer patients. Trimming shortened V by 1 base and J by 13 bases, and 11 bases separated the two germline ends. Germline V gene sequence: CDR1 SEHNR, CDR2 FQNEAQ (reference sequence). This CDR3 contains 13 residues. Produced via immunoSEQ multiplex PCR; TCRdb's table is partial and in-frame only. The data contain about 85,000 clones, 85% to 90% of them singletons. The specimen was blood. The receptor was derived from a man aged 45-65 years in good health. The chain couples TRBV7-9 to TRBJ1-6; D is perhaps TRBD1 (5 bases). The CDR3 protein is CASSLGGRDPLHF. The DNA of the CDR3 is TGTGCCAGCAGCTTAGGGGGCAGGGATCCCCTCCACTTT.